The rows below give T cell receptor beta chains drawn from one sample of a study of OX40 agonist ivuxolimab in advanced cancers. Measured with immunoSEQ multiplex PCR; TCRdb has only the in-frame clones, and not every one. Of roughly 100,000 clones in the sample, roughly nine tenths were seen once. Sample: CD4+ or CD8+ T cells sorted from blood, taken in a trial of the OX40 agonist ivuxolimab. The receptors were gathered from an adult with an advanced solid tumor such as melanoma, head and neck, liver or kidney cancer. Each CDR3 is given with its conserved first and last residue. The order of the fields is J gene, D gene, V gene, CDR3 protein. A D gene is named only where the DNA matches it firmly.

>TRBJ2-7|-|TRBV7-9
CASSFTGYEQYF
>TRBJ1-1|-|TRBV7-8
CASSVRQDSVRKAFF
>TRBJ1-1|-|TRBV6-5
CASSYGGRTEAFF
>TRBJ2-3|-|TRBV2
CASSEALPSADTQYF
>TRBJ2-5|TRBD2|TRBV10-1
CASSDAHGTSGRAEGQETQYF
>TRBJ1-1|-|TRBV27
CASSLGQFTEAFF
>TRBJ2-1|-|TRBV9
CASSVAGGNEQFF
>TRBJ2-1|TRBD1|TRBV5-1
CASSLPGQGYNEQFF
>TRBJ2-2|TRBD1|TRBV30
CAWTNLGQGIPGELFF
>TRBJ2-1|TRBD2|TRBV19
CASSLNGGGINEQFF
>TRBJ2-2|-|TRBV11-2
CASSLVARNTGELFF
>TRBJ1-5|-|TRBV2
CASGPGLNQPQHF
>TRBJ2-3|TRBD2|TRBV2
CASLLAGRTDTQYF
>TRBJ2-1|-|TRBV7-9
CASSLEGFSYNEQFF
>TRBJ1-1|-|TRBV7-9
CASSWGEMNTEAFF
>TRBJ2-1|-|TRBV9
CASSVGTLMRNEQFF
>TRBJ2-7|-|TRBV6-6
CASSLDGTYEQYF
>TRBJ1-4|TRBD1|TRBV5-6
CASSLLGTATNEKLFF
>TRBJ2-5|TRBD1|TRBV7-9
CASSPRQGQETQYF
>TRBJ2-3|-|TRBV9
CASSVGDGRTDTQYF
>TRBJ1-1|-|TRBV15
CATSRLPGTEAFF
>TRBJ1-2|-|TRBV29-1
CSVDANDGRISYTF
>TRBJ2-5|-|TRBV27
CASSAGPQETQYF
>TRBJ1-5|-|TRBV5-6
CASSSMLGNQPQHF
>TRBJ2-7|-|TRBV5-1
CASRRAGGSYEQYF
>TRBJ2-7|-|TRBV30
CAWSTNYEQYF
>TRBJ1-5|-|TRBV30
CAWSAKQGNQPQHF
>TRBJ2-7|TRBD1|TRBV7-9
CASSFGTAAYEQYF
>TRBJ2-7|-|TRBV30
CAWSVGQGYEQYF
>TRBJ1-2|-|TRBV19
CASSTGVSYGYTF
>TRBJ1-3|-|TRBV6-5
CASRYDSRSGNTIYF